Below are 20 T cell receptor beta chains sequenced from a single sample in a study of blood T cell repertoires in COVID-19. Using immunoSEQ multiplex PCR, the repertoire was profiled, and TCRdb retains in-frame clones only, with some absent. The sample includes a few hundred thousand clones, approximately 92% of them seen just once. The sample was PBMCs or T cells enriched from blood (not recorded which). All receptors come from a young woman in a cohort exposed to, infected with or recovered from COVID-19 (not recorded which).

The V call is TRBV5-1, the J call TRBJ2-3, with 9 bases identical to TRBD1. Germline trimming cut 5 bases from V and 4 bases from J; bases unmatched to any gene: 5. This CDR3 contains 14 residues. Germline lookup yields CDR1 SGHRS and CDR2 YFSETQ. The CDR3 DNA sequence: TGCGCCAGCAGTCGGACAGGGGCTGCAGATACGCAGTATTTT. Translated, it gives CASSRTGAADTQYF.

The chain recombines TRBV5-6 with TRBJ1-3, with TRBD1 as a possible D gene (6 bases). Germline V gene lookup returns CDR1 SGHDT and CDR2 YYEEEE. This CDR3 has 15 residues. V lost 1 base and J lost 2, with 10 bases in between. This chain's CDR3 is CASSLKQGTGNTIYF. The CDR3 DNA reads as TGTGCCAGCAGCTTGAAACAGGGAACTGGAAACACCATATATTTT.

The rearrangement uses TRBV7-2 and TRBJ2-3; D possibly corresponds to TRBD2 (6 bases). CDR1 is SGHTA and CDR2 is FQGNSA in the germline V gene. V lost 5 bases to trimming and J lost 2 bases, with 14 bases between them. The CDR3 is 15 amino acids. The DNA of the CDR3 is TGTGCCAGCAGCATTGGGACTTCGATCACAGATACGCAGTATTTT. Its protein product is CASSIGTSITDTQYF.

The chain has TRBV30 and TRBJ2-7, with D possibly being TRBD1 (7 bases). Germline V gene data show CDR1 as GTSNPN and CDR2 as SVGIG (reference sequence). Deletions cut 0 bases from V and 4 bases from J, with 13 bases between. CDR3 length: 14 residues. In DNA form, the CDR3 reads TGTGCCTGGAGTGTACAACAGGGGAGGTACGAGCAGTACTTC. This gives the protein CAWSVQQGRYEQYF.

The V call is TRBV20-1, the J call TRBJ2-4; a possible D gene is TRBD2 (6 bases). Germline V lookup: CDR1 DFQATT, CDR2 SNEGSKA (reference sequence). V shed 6 bases and J shed 9 bases, with 12 bases lying between them. The CDR3 runs 11 residues. The CDR3 loop reads CSARLGGIQYF. CDR3 in DNA: TGCAGTGCCAGACTGGGAGGCATTCAGTACTTC.

This clone appeared once. Within the sample, other DNA sequences also encode this same CDR3. V gene TRBV27 combines with J gene TRBJ1-5, with D maybe TRBD1 (5 bases). The CDR3 spans 14 residues. V lost 2 bases and J 1 base, leaving 6 bases between the germline ends. The germline V gene has CDR1 MNHEY and CDR2 SMNVEV (reference sequence). The CDR3, as DNA: TGTGCCAGCAGTTTAAGGGGCAGCAATCAGCCCCAGCATTTT. As protein: CASSLRGSNQPQHF.

The rearrangement joins TRBV11-3 to TRBJ2-3; D is undetermined. The germline V and J ends were trimmed by 5 bases and 3 bases, with 6 bases remaining between them. CDR1 and CDR2 (germline): SGHNT, YENEEA. The CDR3 has 12 residues. The CDR3: CASSPVTDTQYF. CDR3 nucleotide sequence: TGTGCCAGCAGCCCCGTGACAGATACGCAGTATTTT.

This clone occurred a few times. The gene calls are TRBV5-1 and TRBJ1-4; D is undetermined. The germline V and J ends were trimmed by 2 bases and 6 bases, with 11 bases remaining between them. The CDR3 runs to 14 residues. The germline gives CDR1 SGHRS, CDR2 YFSETQ. CDR3 in amino acids: CASSLGRSDEKLFF. For the CDR3, the DNA is TGCGCCAGCAGCTTAGGCAGGTCTGATGAAAAACTGTTTTTT.

The chain recombines TRBV3-1 (or the pseudogene TRBV3-2) with TRBJ2-2; 10 bases fit TRBD1. There are 16 residues in the CDR3. CDR1 LGHDT and CDR2 YNNKEL come from the germline V gene (reference sequence). V lost 4 bases and J lost 7; bases outside the gene matches: 9. The DNA of the CDR3 is TGTGCCAGCAGCCCCCGGGACAGGGGAAGGGACGGGGAGCTGTTTTTT. Translation gives CASSPRDRGRDGELFF.

The chain links TRBV5-6 to TRBJ1-6; D unresolved. V shed 1 base and J shed 14 bases, with 13 bases lying between them. Germline CDR1 and CDR2: SGHDT and YYEEEE. This CDR3 has 13 amino acids. The chain's CDR3 is CASSLKGGLTLHF. The CDR3 DNA reads as TGTGCCAGCAGCTTGAAGGGCGGACTCACCCTCCACTTT.

The chain joins TRBV28 to TRBJ1-5; D gene unclear. Trimming took 6 bases from V and 0 from J, leaving 12 bases between them. Germline CDR1 reads MDHEN; CDR2 reads SYDVKM. The CDR3 runs 15 residues. The CDR3, as DNA: TGTGCCAGCAGACGAACCCAGATTAGCAATCAGCCCCAGCATTTT. Encoded protein: CASRRTQISNQPQHF.

The J gene is TRBJ1-2, the V gene TRBV5-5, with a tentative D call TRBD1 (6 bases). Deletions cut 4 bases from V and 8 bases from J, with 15 bases between. This CDR3 has 13 amino acids. CDR1 and CDR2 from the germline V gene are SGHKS and YYEKEE (reference sequence). This chain's CDR3 is CASSPPAGDGYTF. The CDR3 bases are TGTGCCAGCAGCCCACCCGCAGGGGACGGCTACACCTTC.

V gene TRBV14 combines with J gene TRBJ2-7; D is perhaps TRBD2 (6 bases). Germline-derived CDR1 and CDR2 are SGHDN and FVKESK. Trimming pared 1 base from V and 2 bases from J, leaving 21 bases between. The CDR3 has 18 residues. CDR3 sequence: CASSQVAPGSFSPYEQYF. The CDR3 coding sequence is TGTGCCAGCAGCCAAGTGGCCCCCGGGAGCTTTTCCCCCTACGAGCAGTACTTC. The complete variable domain, with remaining parts taken from reference TRBV14 and TRBJ2-7, reads EAGVTQFPSHSVIEKGQTVTLRCDPISGHDNLYWYRRVMGKEIKFLLHFVKESKQDESGMPNNRFLAERTGGTYSTLKVQPAELEDSGVYFCASSQVAPGSFSPYEQYFGPGTRLTVT.

V is TRBV11-2 and J is TRBJ1-1; D is unclear. V lost 0 bases and J lost 6, with 14 bases in between. Per germline, CDR1 SGHAT and CDR2 FQNNGV. CDR3 length: 15 residues. The CDR3 protein is CASSLERVPGPEAFF. In DNA, the CDR3 is TGTGCCAGCAGCTTAGAGAGGGTGCCGGGCCCTGAAGCTTTCTTT.

The gene calls are TRBV2 and TRBJ1-5; perhaps TRBD1 as D (5 bases). The CDR3 sequence is 15 residues long. From germline, CDR1 is SNHLY and CDR2 FYNNEI. The germline V and J ends were trimmed by 8 bases and 1 base, with 15 bases remaining between them. The DNA for the CDR3 is TGTGCCAGCGACAGTTTGGTGGGAAGCAATCAGCCCCAGCATTTT. Residues: CASDSLVGSNQPQHF.

The V and J genes are TRBV5-6 and TRBJ2-5; TRBD2 matches at 12 bases. Germline V gives CDR1 SGHDT, CDR2 YYEEEE. Trimming cost V 0 bases and J 5 bases; bases outside gene matches: 5. CDR3 length equals 16 residues. CDR3 amino acids: CASSLGLAGVGETQYF. In DNA form, the CDR3 reads TGTGCCAGCAGCTTGGGACTAGCGGGAGTAGGGGAGACCCAGTACTTC.

The chain recombines TRBV4-1 with TRBJ1-1; perhaps TRBD1 as D (6 bases). The CDR3 runs 12 residues. V was shortened by 4 bases and J by 10 bases, with 13 bases between the two germline ends. Germline loops: CDR1 MGHRA, CDR2 YSYEKL. In DNA, the CDR3 is TGCGCCAGCAGCCTCCTGCAGGGGCTAGCTTTCTTT. Protein product: CASSLLQGLAFF.

V usage is TRBV3-1 (or the pseudogene TRBV3-2) and J usage is TRBJ2-3; 11 bases agree with TRBD2. Unmatched junction bases numbered 5, after V lost 4 bases and J lost 2 bases. Germline CDR1 reads LGHDT; CDR2 reads YNNKEL (reference sequence). This CDR3 region has 16 residues. The CDR3 DNA is TGTGCCAGCAGCCGAGGGACTAGCGGATTCACAGATACGCAGTATTTT. The encoded protein is CASSRGTSGFTDTQYF.

The chain carries TRBV5-1 and TRBJ2-1, with 8 bases matching TRBD1. This CDR3 region has 14 residues. V gave up 4 bases and J gave up 6 bases; unmatched junction bases: 6. The germline gives CDR1 SGHRS, CDR2 YFSETQ. CDR3 in DNA: TGCGCCAGCAGCCCTAGGACAGGGATCAATGAGCAGTTCTTC. It yields the protein CASSPRTGINEQFF.

The DNA of the CDR3 is TGTGCCAGCAGCCAAGATCTTACAGGGGAATATGGCTACACCTTC. This sequence encodes CASSQDLTGEYGYTF. V is TRBV4-2 and J is TRBJ1-2; 7 positions agree with TRBD1. Losses at the gene ends were 0 bases for V and 5 bases for J; bases not matched to a gene: 6. This CDR3 region has 15 residues. The germline V gene has CDR1 LGHNA and CDR2 YNFKEQ.